This T cell receptor (beta chain) is from a study of blood T cell repertoires in COVID-19. Using immunoSEQ multiplex PCR, the repertoire was profiled, and TCRdb retains in-frame clones only, with some absent. The repertoire consists of around 160,000 clones, with about four fifths occurring once and the leading ten covering about 5.8%. V was pared by 4 bases and J by 8 bases, with 14 bases of the junction left unmatched. This CDR3 contains 16 residues. Per germline, CDR1 ENHRY and CDR2 SYGVKD. The V call is TRBV10-3, the J call TRBJ1-2, with TRBD1 identical over 9 bases. Sample: PBMCs or T cells enriched from blood (not recorded which). The receptor comes from a woman in her forties or fifties who had been exposed to COVID-19. The CDR3 protein is CAISAGGNRGRNGYTF. In nucleotides, the CDR3 is TGTGCCATCAGTGCAGGTGGGAACAGGGGGCGAAACGGCTACACCTTC.